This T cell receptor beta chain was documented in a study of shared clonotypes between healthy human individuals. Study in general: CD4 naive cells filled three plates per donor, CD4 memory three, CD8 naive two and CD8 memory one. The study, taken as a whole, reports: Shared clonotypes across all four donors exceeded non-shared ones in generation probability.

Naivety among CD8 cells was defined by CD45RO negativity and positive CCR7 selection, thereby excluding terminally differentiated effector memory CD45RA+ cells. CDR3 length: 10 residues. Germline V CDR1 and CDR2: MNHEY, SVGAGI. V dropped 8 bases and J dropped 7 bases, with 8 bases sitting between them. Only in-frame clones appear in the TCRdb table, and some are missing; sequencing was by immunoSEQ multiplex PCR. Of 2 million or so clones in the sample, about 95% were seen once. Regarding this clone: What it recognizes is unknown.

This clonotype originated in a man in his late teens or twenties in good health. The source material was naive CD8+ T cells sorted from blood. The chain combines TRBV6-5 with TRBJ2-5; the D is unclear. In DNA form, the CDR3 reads TGTGCCAGCGGAGAGGTGACCCAGTACTTC. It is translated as CASGEVTQYF.